This T cell receptor (beta chain) stems from a study of CD8 T cells in ankylosing spondylitis. The study's findings and limits: Made up of eight or nine highly homologous variants, a TCR beta motif appeared characteristic of ankylosing spondylitis blood.

The CDR3 extends over 16 amino acids. Per the germline V gene, CDR1 is LGHNA and CDR2 is YSLEER. V lost 4 bases, J lost 9 bases, and 9 bases stayed unmatched. TCRdb passed the 5' RACE reads through MiXCR, listing each CDR3 protein once. The table lists a few hundred thousand distinct CDR3 sequences, around 16% of them singletons. This clonotype was found many times. Its antigen remains unidentified. This rearrangement joins TRBV4-3 to TRBJ2-1; 13 bases map to TRBD2. This sequence originates from a male donor with ankylosing spondylitis. Sequenced material: blood, either unsorted or a sorted T cell fraction (not recorded which). The CDR3 protein is CASSPSGTSGIGEQFF. CDR3 in DNA: TGCGCCAGCAGCCCTTCCGGGACTAGCGGGATAGGTGAGCAGTTCTTC.